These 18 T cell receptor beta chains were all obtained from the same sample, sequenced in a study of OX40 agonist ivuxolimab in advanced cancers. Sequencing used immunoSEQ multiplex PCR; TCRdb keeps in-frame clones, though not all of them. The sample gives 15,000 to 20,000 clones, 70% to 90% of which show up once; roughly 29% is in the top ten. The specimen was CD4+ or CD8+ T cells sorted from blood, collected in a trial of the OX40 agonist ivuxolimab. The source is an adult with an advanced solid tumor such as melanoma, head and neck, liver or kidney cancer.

CDR3 sequence: CASSFGRTYEQYF. The CDR3 nucleotides are TGTGCCAGCAGCTTCGGCCGGACCTACGAGCAGTACTTC. The rearrangement links TRBV7-6 to TRBJ2-7; no clear D. This CDR3 has 13 amino acids. V was shortened by 3 bases and J by 2 bases, with 8 bases between the two germline ends. Germline V gives CDR1 SGHVS, CDR2 FNYEAQ.

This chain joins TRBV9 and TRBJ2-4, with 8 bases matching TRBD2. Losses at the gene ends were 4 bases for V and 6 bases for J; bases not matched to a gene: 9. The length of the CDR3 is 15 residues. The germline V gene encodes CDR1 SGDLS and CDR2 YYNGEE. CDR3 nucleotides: TGTGCCAGCAGCCCCGGGGGGGGCAGGGTAAACATTCAGTACTTC. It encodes CASSPGGGRVNIQYF.

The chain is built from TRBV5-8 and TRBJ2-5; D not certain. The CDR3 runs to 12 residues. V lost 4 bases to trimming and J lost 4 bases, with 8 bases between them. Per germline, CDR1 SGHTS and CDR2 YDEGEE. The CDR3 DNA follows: TGTGCCAGCAGCCCCCCCGGAGAGACCCAGTACTTC. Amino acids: CASSPPGETQYF.

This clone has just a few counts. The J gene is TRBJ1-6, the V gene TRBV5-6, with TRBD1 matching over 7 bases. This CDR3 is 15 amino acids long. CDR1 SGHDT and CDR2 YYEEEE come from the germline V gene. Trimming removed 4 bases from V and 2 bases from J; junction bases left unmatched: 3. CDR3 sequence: CASSPGQPYNSPLHF. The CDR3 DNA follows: TGTGCCAGCAGCCCGGGACAGCCCTATAATTCACCCCTCCACTTT.

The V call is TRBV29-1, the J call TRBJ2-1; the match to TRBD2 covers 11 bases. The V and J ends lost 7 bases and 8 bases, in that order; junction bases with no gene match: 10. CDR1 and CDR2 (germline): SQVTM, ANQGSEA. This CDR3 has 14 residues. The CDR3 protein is CSGGSSGRWYEQFF. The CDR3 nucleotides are TGCAGCGGCGGATCTAGCGGGAGGTGGTATGAGCAGTTCTTC.

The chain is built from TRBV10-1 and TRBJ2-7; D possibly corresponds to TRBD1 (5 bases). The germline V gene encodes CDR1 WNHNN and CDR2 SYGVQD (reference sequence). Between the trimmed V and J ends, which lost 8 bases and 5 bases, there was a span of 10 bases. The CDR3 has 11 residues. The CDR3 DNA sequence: TGCGCCAGCCGCCTCAGGGACGAGCAGTACTTC. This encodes CASRLRDEQYF.

CDR3 coding DNA: TGTGCCAGTAGTAGGGTAGGGGAAACCCAAGAGACCCAGTACTTC. Translating gives CASSRVGETQETQYF. The rearrangement joins TRBV19 to TRBJ2-5; perhaps TRBD1 as D (5 bases). CDR3 size: 15 residues. V lost 4 bases to trimming and J lost 1 base, with 13 bases between them. CDR1 LNHDA and CDR2 SQIVND come from the germline V gene (reference sequence).

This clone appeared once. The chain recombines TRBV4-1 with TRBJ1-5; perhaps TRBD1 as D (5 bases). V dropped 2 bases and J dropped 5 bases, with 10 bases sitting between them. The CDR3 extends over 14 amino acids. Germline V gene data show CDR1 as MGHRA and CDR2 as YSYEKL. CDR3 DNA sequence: TGCGCCAGCAGCCAACGCAGGGAAGATCAGCCCCAGCATTTT. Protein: CASSQRREDQPQHF.

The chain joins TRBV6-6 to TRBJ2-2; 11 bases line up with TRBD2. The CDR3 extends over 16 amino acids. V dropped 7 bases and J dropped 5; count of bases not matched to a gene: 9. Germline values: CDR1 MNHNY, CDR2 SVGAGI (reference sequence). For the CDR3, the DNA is TGTGCCAGCATTAATAGCGGGAGGGCCCATACCGGGGAGCTGTTTTTT. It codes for CASINSGRAHTGELFF.

The CDR3 sequence is CASSLVQIAFF. Written as DNA, the CDR3 is TGTGCCAGCAGCTTAGTTCAAATAGCTTTCTTT. The chain recombines TRBV7-9 with TRBJ1-1, with D uncertain. Deletions cut 1 base from V and 10 bases from J, with 7 bases between. The length of the CDR3 is 11 residues. Germline CDR1 and CDR2: SEHNR and FQNEAQ (reference sequence).

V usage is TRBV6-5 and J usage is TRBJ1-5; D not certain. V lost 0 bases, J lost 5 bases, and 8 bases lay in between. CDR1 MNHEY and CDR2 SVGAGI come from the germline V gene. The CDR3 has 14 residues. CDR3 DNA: TGTGCCAGCAGTTACTCGAATCCGCATCAGCCCCAGCATTTT. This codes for CASSYSNPHQPQHF.

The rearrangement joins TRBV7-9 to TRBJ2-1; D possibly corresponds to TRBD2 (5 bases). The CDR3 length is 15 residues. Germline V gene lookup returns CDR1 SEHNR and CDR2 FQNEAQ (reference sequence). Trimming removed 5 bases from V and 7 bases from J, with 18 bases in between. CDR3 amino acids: CASSRDRGLGNEQFF. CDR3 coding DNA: TGTGCCAGCAGCCGAGATCGCGGGCTCGGGAATGAGCAGTTCTTC.

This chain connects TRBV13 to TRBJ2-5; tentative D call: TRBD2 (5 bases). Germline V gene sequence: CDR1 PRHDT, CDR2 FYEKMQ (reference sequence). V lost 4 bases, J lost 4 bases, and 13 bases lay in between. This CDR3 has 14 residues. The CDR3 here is CASSSAAGVETQYF. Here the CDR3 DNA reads TGTGCCAGCAGCTCCGCAGCCGGGGTAGAGACCCAGTACTTC.

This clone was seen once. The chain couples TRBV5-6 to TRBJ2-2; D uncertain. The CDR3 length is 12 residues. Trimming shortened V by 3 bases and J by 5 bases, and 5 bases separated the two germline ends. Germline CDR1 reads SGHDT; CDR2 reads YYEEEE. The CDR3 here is CASSWATGELFF. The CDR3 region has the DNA TGTGCCAGCAGCTGGGCTACCGGGGAGCTGTTTTTT.

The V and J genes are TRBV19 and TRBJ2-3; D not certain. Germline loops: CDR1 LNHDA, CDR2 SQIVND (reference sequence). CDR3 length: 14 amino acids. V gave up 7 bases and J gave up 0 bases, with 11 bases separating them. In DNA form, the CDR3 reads TGTGCCAGTAAGGATATCTCTAGCACAGATACGCAGTATTTT. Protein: CASKDISSTDTQYF.

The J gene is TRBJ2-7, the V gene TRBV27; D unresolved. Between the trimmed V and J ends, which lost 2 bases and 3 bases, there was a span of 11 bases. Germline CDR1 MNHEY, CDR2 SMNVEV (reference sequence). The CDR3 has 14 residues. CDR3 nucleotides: TGTGCCAGCAGTTTAAGGGTGGTGGGCTACGAGCAGTACTTC. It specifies CASSLRVVGYEQYF.

CDR3 residues: CASSIGIVGRGSDTQYF. CDR3 DNA sequence: TGTGCCAGTAGTATAGGGATAGTGGGGAGGGGGTCAGATACGCAGTATTTT. This chain uses TRBV19 with TRBJ2-3; D may be TRBD2 (7 bases). This CDR3 is 17 amino acids long. The V end was cut by 1 base, the J end by 4 bases, with 18 bases between. Germline V CDR1 and CDR2: LNHDA, SQIVND (reference sequence).

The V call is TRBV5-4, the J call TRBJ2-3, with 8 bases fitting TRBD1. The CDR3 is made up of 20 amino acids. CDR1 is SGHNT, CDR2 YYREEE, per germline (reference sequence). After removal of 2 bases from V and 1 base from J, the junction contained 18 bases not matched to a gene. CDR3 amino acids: CASSFPTGTYQGARTDTQYF. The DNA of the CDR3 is TGTGCCAGCAGCTTTCCGACGGGGACCTACCAGGGGGCCCGCACAGATACGCAGTATTTT.